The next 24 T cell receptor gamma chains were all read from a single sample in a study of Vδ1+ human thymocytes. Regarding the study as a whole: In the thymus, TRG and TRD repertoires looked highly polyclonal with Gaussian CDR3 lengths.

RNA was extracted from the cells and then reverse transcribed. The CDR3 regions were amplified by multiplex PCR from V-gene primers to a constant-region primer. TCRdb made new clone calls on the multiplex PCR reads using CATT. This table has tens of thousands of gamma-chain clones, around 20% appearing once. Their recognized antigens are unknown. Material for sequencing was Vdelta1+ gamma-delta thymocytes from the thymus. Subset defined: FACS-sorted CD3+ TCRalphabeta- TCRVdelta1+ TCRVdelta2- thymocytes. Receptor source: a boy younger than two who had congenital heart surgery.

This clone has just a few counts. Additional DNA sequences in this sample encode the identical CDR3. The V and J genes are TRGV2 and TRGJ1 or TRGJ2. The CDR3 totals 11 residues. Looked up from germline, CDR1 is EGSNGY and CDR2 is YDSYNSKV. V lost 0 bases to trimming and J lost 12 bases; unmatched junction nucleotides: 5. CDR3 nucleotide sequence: TGTGCCACCTGGGACGGGCCGTGGAAACTCTTT. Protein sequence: CATWDGPWKLF.

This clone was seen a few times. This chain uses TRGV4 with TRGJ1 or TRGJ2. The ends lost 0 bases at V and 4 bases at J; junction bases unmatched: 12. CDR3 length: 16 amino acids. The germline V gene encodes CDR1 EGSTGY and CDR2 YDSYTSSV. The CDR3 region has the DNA TGTGCCACCTGGGATGGGAATCTCTGGGGGTATTATAAGAAACTCTTT. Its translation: CATWDGNLWGYYKKLF.

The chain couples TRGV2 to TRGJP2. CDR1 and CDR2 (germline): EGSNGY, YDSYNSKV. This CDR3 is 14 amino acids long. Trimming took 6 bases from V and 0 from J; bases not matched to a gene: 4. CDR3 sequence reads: CATWKNSSDWIKTF. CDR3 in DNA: TGTGCCACCTGGAAAAATAGTAGTGATTGGATCAAGACGTTT.

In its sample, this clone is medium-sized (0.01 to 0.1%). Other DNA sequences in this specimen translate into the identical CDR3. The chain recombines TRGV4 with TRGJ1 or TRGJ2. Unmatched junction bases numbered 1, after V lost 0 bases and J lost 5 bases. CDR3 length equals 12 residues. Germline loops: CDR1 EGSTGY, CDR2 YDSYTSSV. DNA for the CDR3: TGTGCCACCTGGGATGGGAATTATAAGAAACTCTTT. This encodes CATWDGNYKKLF.

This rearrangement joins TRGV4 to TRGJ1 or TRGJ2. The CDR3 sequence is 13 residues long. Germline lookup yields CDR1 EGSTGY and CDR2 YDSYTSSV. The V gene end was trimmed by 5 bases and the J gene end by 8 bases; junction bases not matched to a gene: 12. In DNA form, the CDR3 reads TGTGCCACCTGGGGTATGTCTGCGGATAAGAAACTCTTT. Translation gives CATWGMSADKKLF.

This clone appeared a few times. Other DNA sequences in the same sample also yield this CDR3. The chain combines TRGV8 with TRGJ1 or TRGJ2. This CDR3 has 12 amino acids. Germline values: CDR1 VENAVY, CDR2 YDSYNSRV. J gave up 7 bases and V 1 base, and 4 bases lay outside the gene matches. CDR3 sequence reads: CATWDRAYKKLF. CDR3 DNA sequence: TGTGCCACCTGGGATAGAGCCTATAAGAAACTCTTT.

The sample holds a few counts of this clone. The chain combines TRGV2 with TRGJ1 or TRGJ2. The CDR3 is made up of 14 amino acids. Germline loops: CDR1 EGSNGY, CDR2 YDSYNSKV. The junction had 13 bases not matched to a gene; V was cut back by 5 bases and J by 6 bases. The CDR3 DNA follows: TGTGCCACCTGGGTGATCATGGGAGGTTATAAGAAACTCTTT. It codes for CATWVIMGGYKKLF.

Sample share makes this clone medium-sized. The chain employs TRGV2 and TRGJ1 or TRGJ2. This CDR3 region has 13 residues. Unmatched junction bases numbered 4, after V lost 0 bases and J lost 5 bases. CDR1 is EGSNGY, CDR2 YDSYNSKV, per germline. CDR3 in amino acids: CATWDGQNYKKLF. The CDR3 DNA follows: TGTGCCACCTGGGACGGGCAGAATTATAAGAAACTCTTT.

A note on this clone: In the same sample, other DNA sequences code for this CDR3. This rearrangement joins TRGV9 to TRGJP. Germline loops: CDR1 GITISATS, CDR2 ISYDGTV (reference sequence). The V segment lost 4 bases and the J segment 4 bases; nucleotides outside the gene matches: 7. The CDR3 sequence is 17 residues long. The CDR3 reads CALWEGLQELGKKIKVF. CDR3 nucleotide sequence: TGTGCCTTGTGGGAAGGGCTCCAAGAGTTGGGCAAAAAAATCAAGGTATTT.

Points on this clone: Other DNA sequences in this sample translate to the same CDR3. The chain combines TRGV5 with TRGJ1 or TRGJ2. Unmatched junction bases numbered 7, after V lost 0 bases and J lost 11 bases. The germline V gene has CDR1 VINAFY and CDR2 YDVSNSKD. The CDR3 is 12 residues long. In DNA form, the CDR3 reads TGTGCCACCTGGGACAGGCTGTACGAGAAACTCTTT. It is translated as CATWDRLYEKLF.

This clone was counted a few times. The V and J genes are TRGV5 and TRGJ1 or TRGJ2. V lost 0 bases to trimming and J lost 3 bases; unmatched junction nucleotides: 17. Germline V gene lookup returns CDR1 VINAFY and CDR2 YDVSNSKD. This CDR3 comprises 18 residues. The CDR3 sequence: CATWDRVEKKGGYYKKLF. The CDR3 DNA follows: TGTGCCACCTGGGACAGGGTCGAGAAGAAAGGGGGTTATTATAAGAAACTCTTT.

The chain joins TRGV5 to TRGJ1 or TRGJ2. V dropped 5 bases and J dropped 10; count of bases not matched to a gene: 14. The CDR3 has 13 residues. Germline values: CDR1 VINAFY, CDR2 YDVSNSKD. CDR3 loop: CATWVRSKWKKLF. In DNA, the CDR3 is TGTGCCACCTGGGTCCGGAGTAAATGGAAGAAACTCTTT.

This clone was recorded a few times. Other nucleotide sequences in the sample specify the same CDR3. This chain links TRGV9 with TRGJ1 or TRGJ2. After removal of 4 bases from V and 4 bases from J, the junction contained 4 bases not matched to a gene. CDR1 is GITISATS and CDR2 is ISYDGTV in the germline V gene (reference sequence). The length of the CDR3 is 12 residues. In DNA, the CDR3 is TGTGCCTTGTGGGAACACTATTATAAGAAACTCTTT. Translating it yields CALWEHYYKKLF.

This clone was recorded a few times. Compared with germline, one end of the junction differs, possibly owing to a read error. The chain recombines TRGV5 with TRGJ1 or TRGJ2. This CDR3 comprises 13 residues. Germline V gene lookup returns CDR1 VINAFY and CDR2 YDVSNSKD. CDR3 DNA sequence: TGTGCCACCTGGGGCAGGCCAGACTATAAGAAACTCTTT. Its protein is CATWGRPDYKKLF.

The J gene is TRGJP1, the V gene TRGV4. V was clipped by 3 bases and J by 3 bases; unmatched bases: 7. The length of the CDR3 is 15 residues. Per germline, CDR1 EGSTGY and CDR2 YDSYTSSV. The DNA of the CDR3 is TGTGCCACCTGGGATAGGGAGTCCACTGGTTGGTTCAAGATATTT. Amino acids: CATWDRESTGWFKIF.

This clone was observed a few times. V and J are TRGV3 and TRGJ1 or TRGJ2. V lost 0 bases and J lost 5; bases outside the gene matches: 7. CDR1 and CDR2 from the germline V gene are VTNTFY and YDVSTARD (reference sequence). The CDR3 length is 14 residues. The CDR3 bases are TGTGCCACCTGGGACAGGCGTTATGATTATAAGAAACTCTTT. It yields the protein CATWDRRYDYKKLF.

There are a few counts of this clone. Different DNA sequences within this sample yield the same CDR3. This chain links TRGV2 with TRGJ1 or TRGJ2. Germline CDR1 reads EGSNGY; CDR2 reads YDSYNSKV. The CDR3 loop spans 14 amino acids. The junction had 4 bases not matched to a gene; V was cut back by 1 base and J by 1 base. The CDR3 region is CATWDGTNYYKKLF. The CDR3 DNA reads TGTGCCACCTGGGACGGTACCAATTATTATAAGAAACTCTTT.

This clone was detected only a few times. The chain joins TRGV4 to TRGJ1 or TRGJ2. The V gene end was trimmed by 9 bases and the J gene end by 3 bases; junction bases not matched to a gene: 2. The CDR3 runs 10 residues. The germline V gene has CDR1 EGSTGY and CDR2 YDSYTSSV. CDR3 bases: TGTGCCACCCCTTATTATAAGAAACTCTTT. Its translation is CATPYYKKLF.

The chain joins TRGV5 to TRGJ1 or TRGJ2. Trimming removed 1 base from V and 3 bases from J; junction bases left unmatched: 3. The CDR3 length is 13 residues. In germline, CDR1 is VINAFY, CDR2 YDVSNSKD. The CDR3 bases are TGTGCCACCTGGGACAGCGTTTATTATAAGAAACTCTTT. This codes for CATWDSVYYKKLF.

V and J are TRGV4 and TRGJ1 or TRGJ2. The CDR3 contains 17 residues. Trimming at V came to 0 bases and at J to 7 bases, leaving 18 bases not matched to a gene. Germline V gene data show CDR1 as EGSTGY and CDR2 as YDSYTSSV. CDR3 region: CATWDGLPSPIGYKKLF. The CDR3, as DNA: TGTGCCACCTGGGATGGGCTTCCTTCGCCGATTGGGTATAAGAAACTCTTT.

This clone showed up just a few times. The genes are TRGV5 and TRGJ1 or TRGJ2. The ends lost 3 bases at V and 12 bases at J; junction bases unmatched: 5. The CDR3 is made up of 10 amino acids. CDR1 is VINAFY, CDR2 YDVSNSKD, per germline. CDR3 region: CATWDYGKLF. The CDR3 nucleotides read TGTGCCACCTGGGACTACGGGAAACTCTTT.

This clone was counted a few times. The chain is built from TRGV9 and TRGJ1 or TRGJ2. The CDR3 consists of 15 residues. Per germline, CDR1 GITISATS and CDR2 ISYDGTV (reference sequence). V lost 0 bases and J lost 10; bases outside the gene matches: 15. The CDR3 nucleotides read TGTGCCTTGTGGGAGGTGTATCCCCAATTTGGGAAGAAACTCTTT. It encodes CALWEVYPQFGKKLF.

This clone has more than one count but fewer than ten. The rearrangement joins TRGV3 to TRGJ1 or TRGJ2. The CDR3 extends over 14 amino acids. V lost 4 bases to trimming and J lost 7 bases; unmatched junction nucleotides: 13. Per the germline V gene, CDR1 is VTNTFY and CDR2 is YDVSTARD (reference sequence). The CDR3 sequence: CATWDTGNFYKKLF. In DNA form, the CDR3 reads TGTGCCACCTGGGATACAGGAAATTTCTATAAGAAACTCTTT.

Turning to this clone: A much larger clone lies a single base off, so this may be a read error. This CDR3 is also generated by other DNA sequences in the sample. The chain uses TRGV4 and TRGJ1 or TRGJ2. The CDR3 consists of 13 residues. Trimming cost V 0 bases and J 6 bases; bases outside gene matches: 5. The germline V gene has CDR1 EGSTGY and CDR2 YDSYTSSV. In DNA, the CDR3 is TGTGCCACCTGGGATGGGCGCTGTTATAAGAAACTCTTT. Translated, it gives CATWDGRCYKKLF.